This T cell receptor beta chain comes out of a study of Graves' ophthalmopathy and Graves' hyperthyroidism. On this clonotype itself: Its antigen remains unidentified.

Hyperthyroidism patients were newly diagnosed, ill under 2 months, and aged 18 to 65 years. Pregnant or lactating patients and those with other autoimmune diseases or uncontrolled infections were excluded. As diagnostic evidence, clinical symptoms, serum thyroxine, TRAb, thyroid ultrasound and orbital computed tomography were relied upon. RNA transcripts served as template for amplifying TCR beta CDR3 sequences. The first-round RT-PCR employed HTBI primers together with the Qiagen OneStep RT-PCR kit. A multiplex PCR was then performed as the second round. TCRdb re-derived calls from the multiplex PCR reads in MiXCR, one entry per CDR3 protein. The sample has just over 600,000 distinct CDR3 sequences, 22% seen once. The V end was cut by 10 bases, the J end by 6 bases, with 18 bases between. CDR3 length: 13 amino acids. Germline V gives CDR1 MNHNS, CDR2 SASEGT. Whole-study results and caveats: Cross-validated, the 13-signature model showed 87.88%/81.08% sensitivity/specificity, and 80%/75% in the test set.

The sequenced sample was peripheral blood. This chain links TRBV6-1 with TRBJ1-2; no clear D gene. The clonotype comes from a young woman with stable Graves' hyperthyroidism. Some clones in this sample may be carry-over from other donors' samples. The DNA of the CDR3 is TGTGCCACCCTCGGTCGGCAGCTTGATGGCTACACCTTC. As protein: CATLGRQLDGYTF.